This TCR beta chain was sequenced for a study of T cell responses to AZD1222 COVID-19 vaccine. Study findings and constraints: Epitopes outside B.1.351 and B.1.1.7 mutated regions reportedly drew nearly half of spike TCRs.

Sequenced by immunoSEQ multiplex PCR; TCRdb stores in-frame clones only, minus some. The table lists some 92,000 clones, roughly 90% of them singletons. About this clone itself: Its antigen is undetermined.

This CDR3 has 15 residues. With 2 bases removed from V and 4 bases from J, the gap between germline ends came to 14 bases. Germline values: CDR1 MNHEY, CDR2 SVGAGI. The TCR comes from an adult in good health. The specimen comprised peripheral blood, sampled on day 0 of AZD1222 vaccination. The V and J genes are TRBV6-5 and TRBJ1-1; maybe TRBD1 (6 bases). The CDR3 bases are TGTGCCAGCAGTTACGCGAGTCGGGGGGCCACTGAAGCTTTCTTT. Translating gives CASSYASRGATEAFF.